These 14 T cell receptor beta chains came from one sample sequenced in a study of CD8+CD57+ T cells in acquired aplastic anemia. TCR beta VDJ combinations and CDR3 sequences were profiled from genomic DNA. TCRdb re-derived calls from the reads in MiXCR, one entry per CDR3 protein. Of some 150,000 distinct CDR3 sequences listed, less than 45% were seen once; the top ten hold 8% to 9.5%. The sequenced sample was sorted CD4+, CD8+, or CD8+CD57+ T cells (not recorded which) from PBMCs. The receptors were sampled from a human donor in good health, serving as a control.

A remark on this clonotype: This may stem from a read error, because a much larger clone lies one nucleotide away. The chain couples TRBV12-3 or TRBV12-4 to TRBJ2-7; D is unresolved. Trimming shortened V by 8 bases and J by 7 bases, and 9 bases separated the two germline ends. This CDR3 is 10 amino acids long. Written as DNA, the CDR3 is TGTGCCAGCGTATGGAATGAGCAGTACTTC. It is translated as CASVWNEQYF.

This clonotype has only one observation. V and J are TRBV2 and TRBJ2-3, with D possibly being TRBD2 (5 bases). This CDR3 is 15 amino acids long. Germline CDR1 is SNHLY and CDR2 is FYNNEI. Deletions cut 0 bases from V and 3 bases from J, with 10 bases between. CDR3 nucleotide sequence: TGTGCCAGCAGTGAAGCTCTAGCTTCTACAGATACGCAGTATTTT. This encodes CASSEALASTDTQYF.

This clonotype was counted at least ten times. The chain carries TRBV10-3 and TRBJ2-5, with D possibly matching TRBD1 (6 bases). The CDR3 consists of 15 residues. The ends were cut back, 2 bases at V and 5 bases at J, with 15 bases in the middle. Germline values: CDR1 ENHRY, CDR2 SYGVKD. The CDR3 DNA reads TGTGCCATCAGTGAGCCAACAGGGTCGAAGGAGACCCAGTACTTC. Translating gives CAISEPTGSKETQYF.

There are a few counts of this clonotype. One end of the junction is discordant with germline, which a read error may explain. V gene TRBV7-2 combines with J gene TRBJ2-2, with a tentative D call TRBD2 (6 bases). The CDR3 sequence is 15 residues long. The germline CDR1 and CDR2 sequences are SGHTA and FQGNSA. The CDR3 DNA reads TGTGCCAGCACGGGGTTCGGGGGTAACACCAGGGAGCTGTTTTTT. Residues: CASTGFGGNTRELFF. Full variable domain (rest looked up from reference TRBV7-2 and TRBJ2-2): GAGVSQSPSNKVTEKGKDVELRCDPISGHTALYWYRQSLGQGLEFLIYFQGNSAPDKSGLPSDRFSAERTGGSVSTLTIQRTQQEDSAVYLCASTGFGGNTRELFFGEGSRLTVL.

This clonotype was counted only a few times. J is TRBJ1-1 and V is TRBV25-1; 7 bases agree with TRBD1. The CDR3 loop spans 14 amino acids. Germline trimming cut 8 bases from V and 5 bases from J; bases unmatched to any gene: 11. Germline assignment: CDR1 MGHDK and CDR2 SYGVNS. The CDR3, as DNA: TGTGCCAGCCTTCCAACAGGGGCGAGAACTGAAGCTTTCTTT. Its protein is CASLPTGARTEAFF.

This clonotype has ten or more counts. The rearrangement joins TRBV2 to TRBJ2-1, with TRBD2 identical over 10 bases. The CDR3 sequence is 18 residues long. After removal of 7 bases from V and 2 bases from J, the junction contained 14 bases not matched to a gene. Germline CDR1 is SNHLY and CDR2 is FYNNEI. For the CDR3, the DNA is TGTGCCAGCATCCCCAGCGGGAGGGCCATTAGGGCCTACAATGAGCAGTTCTTC. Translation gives CASIPSGRAIRAYNEQFF.

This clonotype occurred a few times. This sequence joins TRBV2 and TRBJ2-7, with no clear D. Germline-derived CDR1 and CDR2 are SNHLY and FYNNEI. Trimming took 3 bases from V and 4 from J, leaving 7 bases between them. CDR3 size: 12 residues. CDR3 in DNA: TGTGCCAGCAGTGATGATCGGTACGAGCAGTACTTC. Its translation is CASSDDRYEQYF.

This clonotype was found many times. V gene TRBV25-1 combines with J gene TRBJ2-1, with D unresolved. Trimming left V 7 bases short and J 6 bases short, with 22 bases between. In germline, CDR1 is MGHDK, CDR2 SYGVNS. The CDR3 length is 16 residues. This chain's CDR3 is CASTGDALYLTNEQFF. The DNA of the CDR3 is TGTGCCAGCACTGGTGACGCGCTCTATTTGACCAATGAGCAGTTCTTC.

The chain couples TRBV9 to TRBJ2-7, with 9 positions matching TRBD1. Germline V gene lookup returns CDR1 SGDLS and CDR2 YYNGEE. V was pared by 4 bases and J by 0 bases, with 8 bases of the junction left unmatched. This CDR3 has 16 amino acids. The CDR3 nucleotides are TGTGCCAGCAGCCCTCGAGGACAGGGGTCCTCCTACGAGCAGTACTTC. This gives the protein CASSPRGQGSSYEQYF.

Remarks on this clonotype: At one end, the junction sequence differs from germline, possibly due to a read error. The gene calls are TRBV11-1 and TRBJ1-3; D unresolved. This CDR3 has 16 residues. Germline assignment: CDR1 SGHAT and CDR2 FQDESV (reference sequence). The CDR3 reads CASSLGRWTSGNTIYF. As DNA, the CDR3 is TGTGCCAGCAGTTTAGGCAGATGGACTTCGGGAAACACCATATATTTT. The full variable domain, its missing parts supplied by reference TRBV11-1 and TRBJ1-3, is EAEVAQSPRYKITEKSQAVAFWCDPISGHATLYWYRQILGQGPELLVQFQDESVVDDSQLPKDRFSAERLKGVDSTLKIQPAELGDSAMYLCASSLGRWTSGNTIYFGEGSWLTVV.

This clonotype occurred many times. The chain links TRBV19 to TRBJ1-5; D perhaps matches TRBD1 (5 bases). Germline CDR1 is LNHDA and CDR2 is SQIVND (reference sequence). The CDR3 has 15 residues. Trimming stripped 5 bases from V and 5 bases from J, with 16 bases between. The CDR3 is CASSYRPVGDQPQHF. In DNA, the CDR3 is TGTGCCAGTAGTTACAGGCCGGTGGGGGATCAGCCCCAGCATTTT. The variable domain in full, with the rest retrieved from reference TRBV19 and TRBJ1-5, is DGGITQSPKYLFRKEGQNVTLSCEQNLNHDAMYWYRQDPGQGLRLIYYSQIVNDFQKGDIAEGYSVSREKKESFPLTVTSAQKNPTAFYLCASSYRPVGDQPQHFGDGTRLSIL.

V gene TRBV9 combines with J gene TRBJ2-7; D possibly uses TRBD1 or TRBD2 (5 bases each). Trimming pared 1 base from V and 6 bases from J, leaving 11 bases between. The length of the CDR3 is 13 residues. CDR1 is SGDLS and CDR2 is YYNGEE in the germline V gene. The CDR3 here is CASSVNGGREQYF. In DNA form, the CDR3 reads TGTGCCAGCAGCGTAAATGGGGGTCGCGAGCAGTACTTC.

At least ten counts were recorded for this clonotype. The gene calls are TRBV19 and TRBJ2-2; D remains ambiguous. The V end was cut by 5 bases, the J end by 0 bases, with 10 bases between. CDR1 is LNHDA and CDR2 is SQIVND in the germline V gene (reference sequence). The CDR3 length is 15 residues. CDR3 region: CASSAWAPNTGELFF. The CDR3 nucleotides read TGTGCCAGTAGTGCCTGGGCCCCGAACACCGGGGAGCTGTTTTTT.

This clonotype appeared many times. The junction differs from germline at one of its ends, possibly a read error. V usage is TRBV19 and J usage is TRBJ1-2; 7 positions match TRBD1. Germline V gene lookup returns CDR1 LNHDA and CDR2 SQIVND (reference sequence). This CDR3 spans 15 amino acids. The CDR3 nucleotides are TGTGCCAGTAGTCCAGTCTCGACAGGGCTCTATGGCTACGCCTTC. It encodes CASSPVSTGLYGYAF.